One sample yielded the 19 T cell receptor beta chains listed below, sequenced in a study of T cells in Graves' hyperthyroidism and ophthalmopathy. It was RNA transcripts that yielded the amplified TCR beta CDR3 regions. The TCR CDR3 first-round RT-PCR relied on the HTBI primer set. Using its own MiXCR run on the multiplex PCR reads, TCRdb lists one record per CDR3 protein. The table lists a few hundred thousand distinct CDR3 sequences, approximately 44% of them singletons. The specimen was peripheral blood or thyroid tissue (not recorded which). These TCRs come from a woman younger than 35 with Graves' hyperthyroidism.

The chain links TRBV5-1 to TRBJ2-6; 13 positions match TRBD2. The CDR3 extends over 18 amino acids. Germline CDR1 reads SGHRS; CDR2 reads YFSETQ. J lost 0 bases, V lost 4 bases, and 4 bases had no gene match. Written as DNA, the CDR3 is TGCGCCAGCAGCGGGGGACTAGCGGGAATCTCTGGGGCCAACGTCCTGACTTTC. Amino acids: CASSGGLAGISGANVLTF.

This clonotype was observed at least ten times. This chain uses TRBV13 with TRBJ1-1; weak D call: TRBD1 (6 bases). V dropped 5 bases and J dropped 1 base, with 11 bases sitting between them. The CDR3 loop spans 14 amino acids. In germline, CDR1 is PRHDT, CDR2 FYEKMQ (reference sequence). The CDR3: CASSMGHENTEAFF. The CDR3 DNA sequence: TGTGCCAGCAGCATGGGACACGAGAACACTGAAGCTTTCTTT.

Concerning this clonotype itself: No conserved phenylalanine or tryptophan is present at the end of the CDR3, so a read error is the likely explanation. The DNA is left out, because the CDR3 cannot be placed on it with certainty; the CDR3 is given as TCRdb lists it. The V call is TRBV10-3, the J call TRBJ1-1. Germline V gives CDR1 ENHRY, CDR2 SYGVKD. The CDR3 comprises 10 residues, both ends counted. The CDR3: CAISVGDSFY.

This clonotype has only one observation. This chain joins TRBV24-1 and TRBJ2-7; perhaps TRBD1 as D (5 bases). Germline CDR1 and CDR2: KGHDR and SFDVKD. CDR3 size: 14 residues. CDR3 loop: CANPGAGKIYEQYF. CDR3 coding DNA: TGTGCTAATCCCGGTGCAGGGAAAATCTACGAGCAGTACTTC.

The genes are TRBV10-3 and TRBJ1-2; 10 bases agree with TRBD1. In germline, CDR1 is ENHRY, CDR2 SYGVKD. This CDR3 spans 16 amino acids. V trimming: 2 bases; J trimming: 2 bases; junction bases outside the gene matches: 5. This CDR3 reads CAISEPGTGANYGYTF. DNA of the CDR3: TGTGCCATCAGTGAGCCCGGGACAGGGGCCAACTATGGCTACACCTTC.

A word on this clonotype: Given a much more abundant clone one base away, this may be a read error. CDR3 amino acids: CAISESLGRETQYF. The CDR3 nucleotides are TGTGCCATCAGTGAATCTTTGGGTAGGGAGACCCAGTACTTC. The rearrangement links TRBV10-3 to TRBJ2-5, with D uncertain. Germline CDR1 is ENHRY and CDR2 is SYGVKD. V dropped 3 bases and J dropped 5 bases, with 13 bases sitting between them. This CDR3 is built from 14 residues.

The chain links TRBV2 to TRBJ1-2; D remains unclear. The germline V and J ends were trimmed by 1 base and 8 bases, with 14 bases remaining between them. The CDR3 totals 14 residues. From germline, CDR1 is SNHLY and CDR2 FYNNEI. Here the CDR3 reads CASSEDRNQGGYTF. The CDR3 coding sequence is TGTGCCAGCAGTGAAGACAGAAACCAAGGAGGCTACACCTTC.

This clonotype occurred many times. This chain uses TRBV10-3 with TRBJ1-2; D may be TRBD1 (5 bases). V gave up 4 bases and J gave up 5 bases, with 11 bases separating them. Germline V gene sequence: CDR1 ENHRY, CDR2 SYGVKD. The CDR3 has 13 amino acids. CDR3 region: CAISGGPIYGYTF. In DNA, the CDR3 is TGTGCCATCAGTGGGGGACCGATTTATGGCTACACCTTC.

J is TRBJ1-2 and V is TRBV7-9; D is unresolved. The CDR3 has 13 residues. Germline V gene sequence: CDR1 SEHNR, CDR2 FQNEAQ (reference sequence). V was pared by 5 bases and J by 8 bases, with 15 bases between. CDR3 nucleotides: TGTGCCAGCAGCCCCCGATGGGGATACGGCTACACCTTC. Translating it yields CASSPRWGYGYTF.

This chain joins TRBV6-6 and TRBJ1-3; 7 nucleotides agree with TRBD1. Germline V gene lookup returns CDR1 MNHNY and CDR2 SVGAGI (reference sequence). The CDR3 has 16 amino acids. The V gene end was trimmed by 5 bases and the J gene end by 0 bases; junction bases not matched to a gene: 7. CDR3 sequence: CASSADRPYSGNTIYF. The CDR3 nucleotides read TGTGCCAGCAGTGCGGACAGGCCCTACTCTGGAAACACCATATATTTT.

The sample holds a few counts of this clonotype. CDR3 DNA sequence: TGCGCCAGCAGCCAAGACCCTAGCGGAATACTCAACACCGGGGAGCTGTTTTTT. This translates into CASSQDPSGILNTGELFF. V usage is TRBV4-3 and J usage is TRBJ2-2; 7 nucleotides align to TRBD2. The CDR3 runs to 18 residues. Per the germline V gene, CDR1 is LGHNA and CDR2 is YSLEER. The junction had 9 bases not matched to a gene; V was cut back by 0 bases and J by 2 bases.

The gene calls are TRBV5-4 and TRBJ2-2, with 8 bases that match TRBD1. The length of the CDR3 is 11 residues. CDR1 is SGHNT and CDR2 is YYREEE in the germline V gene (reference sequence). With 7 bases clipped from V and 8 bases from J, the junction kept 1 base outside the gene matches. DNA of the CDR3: TGTGCCAGCCGGGACAGGGGGGAGCTGTTTTTT. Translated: CASRDRGELFF.

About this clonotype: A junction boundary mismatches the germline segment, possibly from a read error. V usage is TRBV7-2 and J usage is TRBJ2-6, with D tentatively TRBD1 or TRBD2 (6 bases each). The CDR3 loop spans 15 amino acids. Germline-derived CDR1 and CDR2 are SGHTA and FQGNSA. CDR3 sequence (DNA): TGTGCCAGCAGCCTGGCAGGTTGGGGGGCCCACGTCCTGACTTTC. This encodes CASSLAGWGAHVLTF.

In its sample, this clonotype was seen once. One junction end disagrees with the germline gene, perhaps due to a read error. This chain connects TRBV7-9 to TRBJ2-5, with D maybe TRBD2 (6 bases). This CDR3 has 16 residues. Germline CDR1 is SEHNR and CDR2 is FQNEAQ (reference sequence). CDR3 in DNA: TGCGCCAGCAGCCGAGACGGCGGGATTCTTGGGCAGACCCAGTACTTC. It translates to CASSRDGGILGQTQYF. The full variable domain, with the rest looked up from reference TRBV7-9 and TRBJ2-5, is DTGVSQNPRHKITKRGQNVTFRCDPISEHNRLYWYRQTLGQGPEFLTYFQNEAQLEKSRLLSDRFSAERPKGSFSTLEIQRTEQGDSAMYLCASSRDGGILGQTQYFGPGTRLLVL.

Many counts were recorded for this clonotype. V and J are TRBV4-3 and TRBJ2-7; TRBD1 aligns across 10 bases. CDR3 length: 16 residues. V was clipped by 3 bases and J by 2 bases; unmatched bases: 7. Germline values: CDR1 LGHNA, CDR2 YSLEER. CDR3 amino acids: CASSHGTGATAYEQYF. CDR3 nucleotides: TGCGCCAGCAGCCACGGGACAGGGGCTACCGCCTACGAGCAGTACTTC.

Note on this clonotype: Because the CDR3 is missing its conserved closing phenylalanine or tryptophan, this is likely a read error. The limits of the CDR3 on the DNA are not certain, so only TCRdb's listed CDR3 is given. The CDR3 region is CASSIDWRT. V and J are TRBV19 and TRBJ2-6; TRBD1, as called in the table, went unchecked against the DNA. Germline loops: CDR1 LNHDA, CDR2 SQIVND (reference sequence). The CDR3 adds up to 9 amino acids, both ends counted.

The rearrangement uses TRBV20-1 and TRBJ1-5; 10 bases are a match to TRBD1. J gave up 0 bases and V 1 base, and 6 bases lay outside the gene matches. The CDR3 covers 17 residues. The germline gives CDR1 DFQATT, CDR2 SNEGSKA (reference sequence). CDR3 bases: TGCAGTGCTAGAGCCTTGGGACAGGGGTATAGCAATCAGCCCCAGCATTTT. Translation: CSARALGQGYSNQPQHF.

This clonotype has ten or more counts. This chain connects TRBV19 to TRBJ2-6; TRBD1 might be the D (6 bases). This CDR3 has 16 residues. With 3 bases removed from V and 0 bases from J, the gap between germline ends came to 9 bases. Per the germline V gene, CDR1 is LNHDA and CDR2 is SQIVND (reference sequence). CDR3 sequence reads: CASSINRVSGANVLTF. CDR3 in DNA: TGTGCCAGTAGTATCAACAGGGTCTCTGGGGCCAACGTCCTGACTTTC.

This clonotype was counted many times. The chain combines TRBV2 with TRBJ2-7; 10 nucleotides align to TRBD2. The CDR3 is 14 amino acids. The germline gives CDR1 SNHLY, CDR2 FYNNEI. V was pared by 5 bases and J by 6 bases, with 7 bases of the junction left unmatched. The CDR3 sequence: CASSRLAGDGEQYF. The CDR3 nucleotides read TGTGCCAGCAGTCGGCTAGCGGGAGACGGCGAGCAGTACTTC.